A single sample is the source of the 14 T cell receptor beta chains below, sequenced in a study of blood T cell repertoires in COVID-19. Assay used: immunoSEQ multiplex PCR; TCRdb lists only in-frame clones, some missing. In the table there are about 360,000 clones, 86% of which are singletons. The sample taken for sequencing was peripheral blood. The receptor source for this set is a woman in her sixties or seventies with COVID-19, enrolled during active disease.

The chain joins TRBV2 to TRBJ1-1; tentative D call: TRBD1 (6 bases). Germline V gene sequence: CDR1 SNHLY, CDR2 FYNNEI. V was trimmed by 10 bases and J by 6 bases, leaving 15 bases between them. This CDR3 contains 12 residues. The CDR3 bases are TGTGCCACCAAGGGGGATGATGCTGAAGCTTTCTTT. Translating it yields CATKGDDAEAFF. Combining the CDR3 with reference TRBV2 and TRBJ1-1 gives the whole variable domain EPEVTQTPSHQVTQMGQEVILRCVPISNHLYFYWYRQILGQKVEFLVSFYNNEISEKSEIFDDQFSVERPDGSNFTLKIRSTKLEDSAMYFCATKGDDAEAFFGQGTRLTVV.

CDR3 coding DNA: TGCGCCAGCAGCCAGGTCGGACAGGGGCCCTTAAAACTGTTTTTT. Its protein is CASSQVGQGPLKLFF. This chain uses TRBV4-1 with TRBJ1-4; TRBD1 aligns across 9 bases. Trimming took 3 bases from V and 10 from J; bases not matched to a gene: 9. CDR1 MGHRA and CDR2 YSYEKL come from the germline V gene. This CDR3 comprises 15 residues.

The table lists this clone with a few counts. J is TRBJ2-5 and V is TRBV5-4; D is perhaps TRBD2 (6 bases). Germline values: CDR1 SGHNT, CDR2 YYREEE (reference sequence). The CDR3 consists of 13 residues. V was cut by 4 bases and J by 2 bases, with 9 bases left in between. The CDR3 loop is CASSLRGQETQYF. CDR3 coding DNA: TGTGCCAGCAGCCTTCGGGGGCAAGAGACCCAGTACTTC.

The chain uses TRBV6-1 and TRBJ1-3, with 9 bases aligning to TRBD1. The J segment lost 0 bases and the V segment lost 4 bases, leaving 10 bases of the junction unmatched. CDR1 and CDR2 (germline): MNHNS, SASEGT. The CDR3 has 18 amino acids. The CDR3 sequence: CASSASGTGTLSGNTIYF. CDR3 in DNA: TGTGCCAGCAGTGCCTCCGGGACAGGGACCCTCTCTGGAAACACCATATATTTT.

V and J are TRBV4-2 and TRBJ1-2; 7 bases map to TRBD1. Per the germline V gene, CDR1 is LGHNA and CDR2 is YNFKEQ. V gave up 0 bases and J gave up 0 bases; unmatched junction bases: 4. The CDR3 totals 16 residues. The DNA of the CDR3 is TGTGCCAGCAGCCAAGACGCGGGGACAGCTAACTATGGCTACACCTTC. It translates to CASSQDAGTANYGYTF.

The gene calls are TRBV7-8 and TRBJ2-3, with a tentative D call TRBD2 (5 bases). The CDR3 length is 13 residues. Trimming left V 2 bases short and J 4 bases short, with 7 bases between. Looked up from germline, CDR1 is SGHVS and CDR2 is FQNEAQ. This CDR3 reads CASSLREPDTQYF. The CDR3 DNA is TGTGCCAGCAGCTTACGGGAACCAGATACGCAGTATTTT.

V gene TRBV11-2 combines with J gene TRBJ1-3, with D unresolved. Germline V gives CDR1 SGHAT, CDR2 FQNNGV. Trimming took off 5 bases at V and 5 bases at J, with 10 bases between the two ends. The CDR3 runs 13 residues. The CDR3 here is CASSPGTRNTIYF. The CDR3 nucleotides read TGTGCCAGCAGCCCAGGAACCCGAAACACCATATATTTT.

The chain uses TRBV11-2 and TRBJ1-2, with a possible D match to TRBD1 (5 bases). The CDR3 is 14 amino acids. V was cut by 4 bases and J by 5 bases, with 14 bases left in between. The V gene's germline CDR1 is SGHAT and CDR2 FQNNGV. CDR3 protein: CASSSTDSLYGYTF. CDR3 in DNA: TGTGCCAGCAGCTCCACCGACAGCCTTTATGGCTACACCTTC.

The V call is TRBV7-3, the J call TRBJ1-6; unclear D gene. The V gene lost 5 bases and the J gene lost 6 bases, with 17 bases spanning the gap. This CDR3 spans 16 amino acids. Germline V CDR1 and CDR2: SGHTA, FQGTGA. The CDR3 loop reads CASSLNPLTGNSPLHF. Here the CDR3 DNA reads TGTGCCAGCAGCCTAAACCCCCTCACGGGTAATTCACCCCTCCACTTT. Drawing the rest from reference TRBV7-3 and TRBJ1-6, the complete variable domain is GAGVSQTPSNKVTEKGKYVELRCDPISGHTALYWYRQSLGQGPEFLIYFQGTGAADDSGLPNDRFFAVRPEGSVSTLKIQRTERGDSAVYLCASSLNPLTGNSPLHFGNGTRLTVT.

The chain uses TRBV4-1 and TRBJ2-5, with a weak D call TRBD1 (5 bases). The CDR3 is 14 residues long. Germline V CDR1 and CDR2: MGHRA, YSYEKL. Trimming pared 5 bases from V and 1 base from J, leaving 11 bases between. Here the CDR3 reads CASSIRQTQETQYF. In DNA form, the CDR3 reads TGCGCCAGCAGCATTCGACAGACCCAAGAGACCCAGTACTTC.

This clone was observed once. The J gene is TRBJ1-3, the V gene TRBV5-1, with D tentatively TRBD1 (5 bases). The CDR3 has 14 amino acids. The V gene's germline CDR1 is SGHRS and CDR2 YFSETQ. V lost 0 bases to trimming and J lost 8 bases, with 12 bases between them. Written as DNA, the CDR3 is TGCGCCAGCAGCTTGGAGACGGTGACAGACACCATATATTTT. This translates into CASSLETVTDTIYF.

This chain connects TRBV9 to TRBJ1-1; possibly TRBD1 for D (5 bases). Trimming took off 0 bases at V and 1 base at J, with 7 bases between the two ends. The CDR3 consists of 14 residues. Germline V gene lookup returns CDR1 SGDLS and CDR2 YYNGEE. In nucleotides, the CDR3 is TGTGCCAGCAGCGTAGTTGGGGCGAACACTGAAGCTTTCTTT. Its translation: CASSVVGANTEAFF.

The V call is TRBV15, the J call TRBJ2-1; tentatively, D is TRBD1 (6 bases). Trimming pared 2 bases from V and 7 bases from J, leaving 9 bases between. The CDR3 has 13 residues. Germline CDR1 is LNHNV and CDR2 is YYDKDF (reference sequence). CDR3 sequence reads: CATSRYRGNEQFF. The CDR3 coding sequence is TGTGCCACCAGCAGATATAGGGGGAATGAGCAGTTCTTC.

The chain recombines TRBV4-1 with TRBJ2-7, with TRBD2 matching over 9 bases. From germline, CDR1 is MGHRA and CDR2 YSYEKL. The CDR3 extends over 12 amino acids. Trimming at V came to 8 bases and at J to 5 bases, leaving 4 bases not matched to a gene. The DNA of the CDR3 is TGCGCCAGCGGCGGGGGGGCTAACGAGCAGTACTTC. Protein sequence: CASGGGANEQYF.